This section outlines one T cell receptor (delta chain) sequence together with its context. This likely stems from a read error, as it lies one base from a far larger clone. This specimen comes from a study of DNA immune sequencing with unique molecular identifiers. The wider study: Approximately 100 ng enriched γδ T-cell DNA was sequenced versus approximately 1 ug non-enriched DNA.

Genomic DNA underwent 32-plex PCR targeting all 8 TRDV and 4 TRDJ genes. A 12-nucleotide UMI was added during 3 to 4 barcoding PCR cycles before adapter PCR. TCRdb used CATT to re-call clones from the multiplex PCR reads. The sample contains about 1,500 delta-chain clones, around an eighth of which appear only once. Germline V lookup: CDR1 TSWWSYY, CDR2 QGS. The CDR3 sequence is 23 residues long. Sequencing was performed on gamma-delta T cells enriched from blood buffy coat, or unenriched PBMCs (not recorded which). The receptor comes from a human donor in good health. The V call is TRDV1, the J call TRDJ1; 8 bases match TRDD2. The J gene, not given by TCRdb, was assigned here from a germline match of the nucleotide sequence. CDR3 sequence reads: CALGDLPRTSYVRGGTYTDRLIF. The CDR3 nucleotides read TGTGCTCTTGGGGACCTACCAAGGACTTCCTACGTCCGGGGGGGGACGTACACCGATAGACTCATCTTT.